Included here is one T cell receptor (beta chain) sequence, with context. As yet, its antigen is unknown. cDNA synthesis used the whole RNA isolate, giving expressed TCRB sequences. TCRdb's table, derived via immunoSEQ multiplex PCR, lists solely in-frame clones and lacks some. Among about 640,000 clones, roughly 12% were seen once, and the ten largest hold more than 0.09%. The sample comes from a study of beta chain features in type 1 diabetes. Study summary: Patients looked much like healthy donors when it came to age, gender and cell yields.

The junction had 4 bases not matched to a gene; V was cut back by 2 bases and J by 6 bases. The CDR3 length is 15 residues. Per the germline V gene, CDR1 is PRHDT and CDR2 is FYEKMQ (reference sequence). Study-level results: VDJ junctions sequenced from type 1 diabetes patients showed fewer insertions and more deletions. Over-representation of high TCR-expressing cells was a possible consequence of cDNA sequencing. The study found that naive, central memory and Treg TCRB repertoires appeared more similar in patients than in healthy donors. Across all four CD4+ subsets, people with type 1 diabetes showed modestly shorter TCRB CDR3s.

V usage is TRBV13 and J usage is TRBJ2-1, with 10 bases identical to TRBD2. This TCR derives from a man between 25 and 39 years old with type 1 diabetes. Sequenced sample: naive CD4+ T cells from blood. DNA for the CDR3: TGTGCCAGCAGCTTACGTAGCGGGGGGTTCAATGAGCAGTTCTTC. As protein: CASSLRSGGFNEQFF.